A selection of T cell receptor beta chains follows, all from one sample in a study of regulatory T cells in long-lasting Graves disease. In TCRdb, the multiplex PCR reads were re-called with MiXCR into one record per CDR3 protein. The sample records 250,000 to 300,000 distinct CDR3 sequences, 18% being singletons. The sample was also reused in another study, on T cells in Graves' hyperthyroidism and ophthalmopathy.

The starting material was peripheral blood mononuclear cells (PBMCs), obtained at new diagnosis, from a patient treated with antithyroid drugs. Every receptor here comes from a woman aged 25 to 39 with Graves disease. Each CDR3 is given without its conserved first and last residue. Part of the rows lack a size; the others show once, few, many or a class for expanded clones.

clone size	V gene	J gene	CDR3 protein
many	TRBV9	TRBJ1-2	ASSVEGSGNYGYT
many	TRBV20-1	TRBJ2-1	SAGRGTGGLDKQF
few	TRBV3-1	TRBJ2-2	ASSFQGRLDTGELF
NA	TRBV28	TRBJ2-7	ASSPTLTGTGGNYEQY
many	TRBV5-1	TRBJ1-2	ASSLTVRDGYT
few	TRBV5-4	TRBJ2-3	ASSPIGTSTDTQY
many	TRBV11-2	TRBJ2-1	ASSLEGSSYNEQF
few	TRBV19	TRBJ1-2	ASSITREAYGYT
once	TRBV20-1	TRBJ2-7	SARGTSGGQY
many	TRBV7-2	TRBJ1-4	ASSFKGSNEKLF
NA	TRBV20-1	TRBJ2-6	SARDTHSGANVLT
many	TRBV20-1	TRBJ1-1	SALDTEAF
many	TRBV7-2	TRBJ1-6	ASSLEGQGSPLH
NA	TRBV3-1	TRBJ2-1	ASTPEGALYYNEQL
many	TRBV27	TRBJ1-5	ASSSFTRDRRNQPQH
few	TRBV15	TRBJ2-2	ATRRLLAGIGELF
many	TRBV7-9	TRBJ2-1	AARSRTGTGNNEQF
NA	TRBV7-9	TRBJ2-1	ASRPYGDEQF
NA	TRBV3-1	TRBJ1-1	ASSQDLARGSTEAF